This T cell receptor beta chain was recorded in a study of cytomegalovirus exposure and HLA in healthy donors. Looking at the study overall: About 85 million unique TCR sequences came from HLA-typed donors in an early release. Assignment to the Caucasian-associated ancestry cluster applied to less than 85% of the approximately 380 genotyped donors. Study-level findings and limits: A cluster of highly shared sequence variants was likely a sequencing artifact. HLA restriction was apparent for most CMV-associated TCR beta chains in a later analysis.

Researchers ran the PCR with 60 Vbeta and 13 Jbeta primers. Clones were read by immunoSEQ multiplex PCR, and TCRdb kept only the in-frame ones, dropping some. The profile shows about 120,000 clones, 10% to 13% of them singletons. The CDR3 contains 12 residues. Germline lookup yields CDR1 SGHDN and CDR2 FVKESK. Trimming left V 3 bases short and J 8 bases short, with 10 bases between. Only a few counts were recorded for this clone. The antigen is not known. Sequenced material: PBMCs. The origin of this receptor is a woman younger than 30 in good health and CMV-seropositive. The V gene is TRBV14, the J gene TRBJ1-2, with no clear D. The CDR3 reads CASSQSWRGYTF. The CDR3 region has the DNA TGTGCCAGCAGCCAGTCTTGGCGGGGCTACACCTTC.